Presented here are 25 T cell receptor beta chains from one specimen sequenced in a study of T-cell reconstitution after alpha-beta-depleted transplantation in children. Using unique molecular identifiers, the investigators prepared the TCRbeta library. TCRdb reanalysed the PCR reads using MiXCR and keeps one entry per CDR3 protein. In the table there are roughly 20,000 distinct CDR3 sequences, about a tenth of which are singletons. The material was PBMCs from the stem cell graft donor, obtained from the stem cell graft. The receptors shown here come from a human donor who donated a stem cell graft to a child with chronic granulomatous disease.

This clonotype was seen many times. The chain links TRBV12-3 or TRBV12-4 to TRBJ2-7; 8 bases fit TRBD1. V lost 5 bases and J lost 1; bases outside the gene matches: 7. The CDR3 is made up of 15 amino acids. The CDR3 here is CASSIGQGWSYEQYF. The CDR3 nucleotides read TGTGCCAGCAGTATAGGACAGGGATGGTCCTACGAGCAGTACTTC.

The table lists this clonotype with many counts. This sequence joins TRBV20-1 and TRBJ1-2; perhaps TRBD1 as D (5 bases). Trimming stripped 3 bases from V and 4 bases from J, with 15 bases between. The CDR3 contains 14 residues. Per the germline V gene, CDR1 is DFQATT and CDR2 is SNEGSKA (reference sequence). CDR3 bases: TGCAGTGCTAGTCAAGTCAGGGAGTCCTATGGCTACACCTTC. This encodes CSASQVRESYGYTF.

The chain links TRBV4-1 to TRBJ2-3; D call uncertain. Germline V CDR1 and CDR2: MGHRA, YSYEKL. V was cut by 3 bases and J by 11 bases, with 12 bases left in between. The length of the CDR3 is 12 residues. The CDR3 here is CASSHFLGMQYF. The CDR3, as DNA: TGCGCCAGCAGCCATTTTTTGGGGATGCAGTATTTT.

Ten or more counts support this clonotype. This chain joins TRBV14 and TRBJ1-6; 12 bases fit TRBD1. This CDR3 spans 16 amino acids. The junction had 4 bases not matched to a gene; V was cut back by 4 bases and J by 6 bases. Germline CDR1 and CDR2: SGHDN and FVKESK. The CDR3 reads CASSRGQGASNSPLHF. CDR3 DNA: TGTGCCAGCAGCCGGGGACAGGGGGCGAGTAATTCACCCCTCCACTTT.

This clonotype was detected many times. The rearrangement links TRBV5-1 to TRBJ2-1; the match to TRBD2 covers 11 bases. Germline trimming cut 2 bases from V and 4 bases from J; bases unmatched to any gene: 5. The CDR3 extends over 16 amino acids. The V gene's germline CDR1 is SGHRS and CDR2 YFSETQ. The CDR3: CASSLTTSGSYNEQFF. The CDR3 coding sequence is TGCGCCAGCAGCTTAACAACTAGCGGGAGTTACAATGAGCAGTTCTTC.

This clonotype was observed many times. This sequence joins TRBV7-3 and TRBJ2-2; D not certain. CDR1 and CDR2 from the germline V gene are SGHTA and FQGTGA. Between the trimmed V and J ends, which lost 1 base and 4 bases, there was a span of 4 bases. The CDR3 runs 13 residues. The CDR3 sequence is CASSLSITGELFF. DNA of the CDR3: TGTGCCAGCAGCTTAAGTATCACCGGGGAGCTGTTTTTT.

This clonotype was recorded at least ten times. This sequence joins TRBV3-1 and TRBJ2-1; 7 bases match TRBD2. The CDR3 length is 14 residues. The ends lost 4 bases at V and 8 bases at J; junction bases unmatched: 8. From germline, CDR1 is LGHDT and CDR2 YNNKEL (reference sequence). This CDR3 is CASSPLGGSHEQFF. The DNA of the CDR3 is TGTGCCAGCAGCCCACTCGGGGGGAGCCATGAGCAGTTCTTC.

This clonotype has at least ten counts. The chain carries TRBV9 and TRBJ1-2; maybe TRBD1 (5 bases). The germline CDR1 and CDR2 sequences are SGDLS and YYNGEE. This CDR3 has 12 amino acids. V was pared by 3 bases and J by 14 bases, with 17 bases between. CDR3 bases: TGTGCCAGCAGCGGATCTACACCGGGACCAACCTTC. This gives the protein CASSGSTPGPTF.

This clonotype was recorded many times. Possible read error: a much larger clone is one base away. CDR3 in amino acids: CCARDPASASYNEQFF. The CDR3 bases are TGCTGTGCTAGAGATCCGGCTAGCGCCTCCTACAATGAGCAGTTCTTC. V is TRBV20-1 and J is TRBJ2-1; D possibly corresponds to TRBD2 (6 bases). Germline CDR1 DFQATT, CDR2 SNEGSKA (reference sequence). This CDR3 has 16 residues.

This clonotype came up many times. The chain links TRBV14 to TRBJ2-2, with D hard to call. CDR1 is SGHDN, CDR2 FVKESK, per germline. The V end was cut by 1 base, the J end by 3 bases, with 21 bases between. This CDR3 contains 19 residues. The CDR3 protein is CASSQASYQGIADTGELFF. DNA of the CDR3: TGTGCCAGCAGCCAAGCCAGCTATCAAGGTATCGCGGACACCGGGGAGCTGTTTTTT.

This clonotype was picked up many times. The chain recombines TRBV7-8 with TRBJ1-2; D not certain. This CDR3 has 13 amino acids. Trimming shortened V by 2 bases and J by 4 bases, and 8 bases separated the two germline ends. CDR1 and CDR2 from the germline V gene are SGHVS and FQNEAQ. The CDR3 protein is CASSLPRAYGYTF. CDR3 in DNA: TGTGCCAGCAGCTTACCTCGGGCCTATGGCTACACCTTC.

This clonotype was recorded at least ten times. The V and J genes are TRBV29-1 and TRBJ2-7; tentative D call: TRBD2 (5 bases). The V and J ends lost 7 bases and 3 bases respectively, with 16 bases between them. CDR1 and CDR2 from the germline V gene are SQVTM and ANQGSEA. The CDR3 is made up of 13 amino acids. CDR3 amino acids: CSAAWQRNYEQYF. The CDR3 DNA reads as TGCAGCGCGGCCTGGCAGCGGAACTACGAGCAGTACTTC.

This clonotype was picked up many times. V usage is TRBV5-1 and J usage is TRBJ2-7, with 12 nucleotides matching TRBD2. CDR1 and CDR2 from the germline V gene are SGHRS and YFSETQ. The CDR3 is 15 amino acids. The V and J ends lost 2 bases and 4 bases, in that order; junction bases with no gene match: 4. The CDR3 sequence: CASSFGLAGWYEQYF. DNA for the CDR3: TGCGCCAGCAGCTTTGGACTAGCGGGATGGTACGAGCAGTACTTC.

This clonotype has only a few counts. This chain links TRBV6-2 or TRBV6-3 with TRBJ1-2; tentative D call: TRBD1 (6 bases). Trimming shortened V by 6 bases and J by 4 bases, and 21 bases separated the two germline ends. The CDR3 is 16 residues long. Germline V gene lookup returns CDR1 MNHEY and CDR2 SVGEGT. The CDR3 nucleotides are TGTGCCAGCAGCGAGGGCGGGACACGTACCATCTATGGCTACACCTTC. It yields the protein CASSEGGTRTIYGYTF.

The genes are TRBV3-1 and TRBJ2-7, with D uncertain. The CDR3 is 15 residues long. Trimming removed 11 bases at V and 5 bases at J, with 25 bases between. Germline CDR1 is LGHDT and CDR2 is YNNKEL (reference sequence). The CDR3 coding sequence is TGTGCCTCCTGCCAAGAGTGGGTTCAGACCCACGAGCAGTACTTC. It encodes CASCQEWVQTHEQYF.

This clonotype occurred many times. This chain uses TRBV9 with TRBJ2-7, with 14 bases fitting TRBD2. The length of the CDR3 is 17 residues. The trim removed 4 bases at V and 2 bases at J, leaving 8 bases unmatched. Germline-derived CDR1 and CDR2 are SGDLS and YYNGEE. The CDR3 nucleotides read TGTGCCAGCAGCCCCGGGACTAGCGGGAGTTTAACCTACGAGCAGTACTTC. Encoded protein: CASSPGTSGSLTYEQYF.

This clonotype was seen repeatedly, ten times or more. The chain combines TRBV15 with TRBJ2-2; 9 bases fit TRBD1. This CDR3 region has 16 residues. The germline V gene has CDR1 LNHNV and CDR2 YYDKDF (reference sequence). Losses at the gene ends were 2 bases for V and 2 bases for J; bases not matched to a gene: 3. Here the CDR3 DNA reads TGTGCCACCAGCAGATCGGGACAGGGAAACACCGGGGAGCTGTTTTTT. It yields the protein CATSRSGQGNTGELFF.

This clonotype rates as medium-sized (0.01 to 0.1%). V usage is TRBV20-1 and J usage is TRBJ2-7; 7 bases agree with TRBD2. J was trimmed by 4 bases and V by 0 bases; bases with no gene match: 0. Germline V gene sequence: CDR1 DFQATT, CDR2 SNEGSKA (reference sequence). This CDR3 region has 12 residues. The CDR3 DNA follows: TGCAGTGCTAGAGAGCGGGAGTACGAGCAGTACTTC. Its protein product is CSAREREYEQYF.

This clonotype is medium-sized in the sample. The chain combines TRBV9 with TRBJ2-5, with D tentatively TRBD1 (7 bases). The germline V gene has CDR1 SGDLS and CDR2 YYNGEE. The ends were cut back, 4 bases at V and 10 bases at J, with 23 bases in the middle. The CDR3 contains 15 residues. The CDR3 spells CASSMTGTFPGGQYF. In DNA form, the CDR3 reads TGTGCCAGCAGCATGACAGGGACCTTTCCCGGGGGCCAGTACTTC.

This clonotype was recorded at least ten times. The J gene is TRBJ1-1, the V gene TRBV27, with 12 bases fitting TRBD1. After removal of 8 bases from V and 7 bases from J, the junction contained 11 bases not matched to a gene. The CDR3 sequence is 15 residues long. In germline, CDR1 is MNHEY, CDR2 SMNVEV (reference sequence). CDR3 DNA sequence: TGTGCCAGCGGCGGGACAGGGGGCATACTGGGTGAAGCTTTCTTT. Protein sequence: CASGGTGGILGEAFF.

This clonotype was counted at least ten times. The rearrangement uses TRBV12-3 or TRBV12-4 and TRBJ1-6, with 10 bases identical to TRBD1. The CDR3 is made up of 13 amino acids. Unmatched junction bases numbered 1, after V lost 0 bases and J lost 14 bases. CDR3 loop: CASSLAGTGALHF. CDR3 sequence (DNA): TGTGCCAGCAGTTTAGCGGGGACAGGGGCCCTCCACTTT.

This clonotype came up many times. The genes are TRBV25-1 and TRBJ2-5; 9 positions agree with TRBD2. V was pared by 2 bases and J by 5 bases, with 9 bases of the junction left unmatched. Germline V CDR1 and CDR2: MGHDK, SYGVNS. There are 16 residues in the CDR3. The CDR3 protein is CASSEGTSPRGETQYF. The CDR3, as DNA: TGTGCCAGCAGTGAAGGGACTAGCCCTCGGGGGGAGACCCAGTACTTC. Combining the CDR3 with reference TRBV25-1 and TRBJ2-5 gives the whole variable domain EADIYQTPRYLVIGTGKKITLECSQTMGHDKMYWYQQDPGMELHLIHYSYGVNSTEKGDLSSESTVSRIRTEHFPLTLESARPSHTSQYLCASSEGTSPRGETQYFGPGTRLLVL.

Ten or more counts support this clonotype. V gene TRBV29-1 combines with J gene TRBJ2-2; D assignment may be TRBD1 or TRBD2 (5 bases each). The length of the CDR3 is 13 residues. Trimming removed 4 bases at V and 4 bases at J, with 10 bases between. CDR1 SQVTM and CDR2 ANQGSEA come from the germline V gene. CDR3 DNA: TGCAGCGTTGGGGACGGACGCACCGGGGAGCTGTTTTTT. Encoded protein: CSVGDGRTGELFF.

This clonotype was recorded many times. This rearrangement joins TRBV2 to TRBJ2-2, with 8 bases matching TRBD1. The CDR3 runs 14 residues. CDR1 is SNHLY and CDR2 is FYNNEI in the germline V gene. V shed 5 bases, J shed 5 bases, and the junction held 4 bases outside the gene matches. DNA for the CDR3: TGTGCCAGCAGTCTACAGGGGGGTACCGGGGAGCTGTTTTTT. Its translation: CASSLQGGTGELFF. The full variable domain, rest sourced from reference TRBV2 and TRBJ2-2, is EPEVTQTPSHQVTQMGQEVILRCVPISNHLYFYWYRQILGQKVEFLVSFYNNEISEKSEIFDDQFSVERPDGSNFTLKIRSTKLEDSAMYFCASSLQGGTGELFFGEGSRLTVL.

The chain combines TRBV3-1 with TRBJ2-1; D perhaps matches TRBD2 (5 bases). Between the trimmed V and J ends, which lost 1 base and 15 bases, there was a span of 16 bases. Per the germline V gene, CDR1 is LGHDT and CDR2 is YNNKEL (reference sequence). The CDR3 is 13 residues long. The CDR3 nucleotides read TGTGCCAGCAGCCAAGTTCTCGCCGCGGGTCTGTTCTTC. Protein: CASSQVLAAGLFF.